This TCR beta chain was retrieved from a study of regulatory T cells in long-lasting Graves disease. On the study more broadly: Patients with new Graves' disease had used antithyroid drugs below 3 months.

This clonotype has ten or more counts. What it binds is not known. Arm-PCR of CDR3 regions and iRepertoire HTBI primers were used to build TCR beta libraries. From the multiplex PCR reads, TCRdb called clonotypes with MiXCR, one entry per CDR3 protein. The sample shows 530,000 or so distinct CDR3 sequences, about 16% of them seen only once. The germline gives CDR1 DFQATT, CDR2 SNEGSKA (reference sequence). Trimming took 6 bases from V and 1 from J, leaving 17 bases between them. The CDR3 covers 15 residues. Findings of the study overall: TRBV28, TRBJ1-2 and TRBJ2-5 emerged as the favored segments in persistent disease.

Stated time point: newly diagnosed GD, antithyroid drugs for less than 3 months. The TCR library was made from RNA that had been extracted from PBMCs in TRIzol. The data were also submitted as part of a second study, on T cells in Graves' hyperthyroidism and ophthalmopathy. That paper adds: Subjects aged 18 to 65 presented with newly diagnosed hyperthyroidism of less than 2 months' duration. Orbital computed tomography and thyroid ultrasound, together with serum TRAb and thyroxine and clinical symptoms, were used for diagnoses.

This chain joins TRBV20-1 and TRBJ2-3, with D hard to call. This receptor was taken from a man aged 18 to 29 with Graves disease. Sequenced here: peripheral blood mononuclear cells (PBMCs), sampled at new diagnosis, from a patient treated with antithyroid drugs. CDR3 in DNA: TGCAGTGCAACCCCTCCCGGCGGACGCACAGATACGCAGTATTTT. It encodes CSATPPGGRTDTQYF.